The 10 T cell receptor beta chains below all came from one sample that was sequenced in a study of OX40 agonist ivuxolimab in advanced cancers. TCRdb keeps only in-frame clones here, not all; method: immunoSEQ multiplex PCR. Among 48,000 or so clones listed, 90% to 95% were seen once. The specimen comprised CD4+ or CD8+ T cells sorted from blood, sampled in a trial of the OX40 agonist ivuxolimab. Receptor source: an adult with an advanced solid tumor such as melanoma, head and neck, liver or kidney cancer.

V and J are TRBV27 and TRBJ1-6; D not resolved. This CDR3 is built from 14 residues. V gave up 4 bases and J gave up 6 bases, with 10 bases separating them. The V gene's germline CDR1 is MNHEY and CDR2 SMNVEV (reference sequence). This chain's CDR3 is CASSYSGSNSPLHF. The CDR3 DNA sequence: TGTGCCAGCAGTTATTCAGGCTCTAATTCACCCCTCCACTTT.

This chain uses TRBV10-3 with TRBJ2-7, with D unresolved. Germline V gene data show CDR1 as ENHRY and CDR2 as SYGVKD. The CDR3 is made up of 13 amino acids. Trimming removed 5 bases from V and 0 bases from J, with 8 bases in between. CDR3 sequence reads: CAISLGSSYEQYF. The CDR3, as DNA: TGTGCCATCAGTCTCGGTAGCTCCTACGAGCAGTACTTC.

In the case of this clone: Other nucleotide sequences from this sample produce the same CDR3. This rearrangement joins TRBV7-6 to TRBJ2-7; TRBD2 is a possible D gene (6 bases). The CDR3 has 14 residues. Trimming pared 3 bases from V and 0 bases from J, leaving 9 bases between. Germline CDR1 SGHVS, CDR2 FNYEAQ. The CDR3 sequence is CASSLWTNSYEQYF. The DNA for the CDR3 is TGTGCCAGCAGCTTGTGGACTAACTCCTACGAGCAGTACTTC.

V is TRBV15 and J is TRBJ2-1; D not resolved. V was trimmed by 7 bases and J by 5 bases, leaving 12 bases between them. This CDR3 is 13 amino acids long. CDR1 is LNHNV and CDR2 is YYDKDF in the germline V gene (reference sequence). The CDR3 coding sequence is TGTGCCACCAAGCGACTGCCTGACAATGAGCAGTTCTTC. As protein: CATKRLPDNEQFF.

The gene calls are TRBV9 and TRBJ2-3; maybe TRBD1 (5 bases). The germline V gene encodes CDR1 SGDLS and CDR2 YYNGEE. This CDR3 has 14 residues. Trimming removed 1 base from V and 3 bases from J, with 9 bases in between. The CDR3 DNA reads TGTGCCAGCAGCGTATTAGGGGTTACAGATACGCAGTATTTT. Amino acid sequence: CASSVLGVTDTQYF.

The rearrangement links TRBV19 to TRBJ2-1, with TRBD2 identical over 11 bases. The germline CDR1 and CDR2 sequences are LNHDA and SQIVND (reference sequence). The CDR3 has 14 residues. Losses at the gene ends were 10 bases for V and 7 bases for J; bases not matched to a gene: 9. This CDR3 is CATSTSGVQNEQFF. CDR3 in DNA: TGTGCCACCTCGACTAGCGGGGTGCAGAATGAGCAGTTCTTC.

The chain has TRBV2 and TRBJ2-7; D is uncertain. The V and J ends lost 7 bases and 0 bases respectively, with 10 bases between them. CDR1 and CDR2 (germline): SNHLY, FYNNEI. The CDR3 is 13 residues long. The CDR3 DNA is TGTGCCAGCAAGTCGGAACACTCCTACGAGCAGTACTTC. Translating it yields CASKSEHSYEQYF.

The rearrangement links TRBV11-3 to TRBJ2-7; the match to TRBD1 covers 8 bases. The CDR3 spans 15 residues. Unmatched junction bases numbered 7, after V lost 0 bases and J lost 6 bases. The germline CDR1 and CDR2 sequences are SGHNT and YENEEA. DNA of the CDR3: TGTGCCAGCAGCTTAGAACCGGACAGGGTTACCGAGCAGTACTTC. Translation: CASSLEPDRVTEQYF.

The rearrangement uses TRBV27 and TRBJ1-5; 7 bases fit TRBD1. The CDR3 consists of 14 residues. V dropped 6 bases and J dropped 7; count of bases not matched to a gene: 9. Germline CDR1 is MNHEY and CDR2 is SMNVEV (reference sequence). The DNA of the CDR3 is TGTGCCAGCAGCCCTTATGGGACAGAGCAGCCCCAGCATTTT. Its protein product is CASSPYGTEQPQHF.

The chain has TRBV7-9 and TRBJ2-7; perhaps TRBD1 as D (5 bases). The ends were cut back, 1 base at V and 5 bases at J, with 9 bases in the middle. There are 13 residues in the CDR3. CDR1 and CDR2 from the germline V gene are SEHNR and FQNEAQ (reference sequence). CDR3 DNA sequence: TGTGCCAGCAGCTTAGAACAGGACCACGAGCAGTACTTC. Translated, it gives CASSLEQDHEQYF.